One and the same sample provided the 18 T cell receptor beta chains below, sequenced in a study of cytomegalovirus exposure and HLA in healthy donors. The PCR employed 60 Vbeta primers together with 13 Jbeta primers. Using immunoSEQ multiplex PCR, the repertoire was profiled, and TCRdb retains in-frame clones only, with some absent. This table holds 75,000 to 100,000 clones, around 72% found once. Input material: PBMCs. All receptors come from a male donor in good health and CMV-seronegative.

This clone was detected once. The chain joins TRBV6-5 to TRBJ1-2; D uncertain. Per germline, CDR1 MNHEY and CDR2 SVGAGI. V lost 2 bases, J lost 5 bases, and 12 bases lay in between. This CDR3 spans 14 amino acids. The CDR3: CASSYAAVGYGYTF. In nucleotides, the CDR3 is TGTGCCAGCAGTTACGCGGCAGTCGGATATGGCTACACCTTC.

CDR3: CASSVRGTYEQYF. CDR3 in DNA: TGTGCCAGCAGTGTAAGGGGGACCTACGAGCAGTACTTC. This chain links TRBV28 with TRBJ2-7; weak D call: TRBD1 (6 bases). The germline gives CDR1 MDHEN, CDR2 SYDVKM. With 5 bases removed from V and 2 bases from J, the gap between germline ends came to 10 bases. This CDR3 is built from 13 residues. Supplemented by reference TRBV28 and TRBJ2-7, the full variable domain reads DVKVTQSSRYLVKRTGEKVFLECVQDMDHENMFWYRQDPGLGLRLIYFSYDVKMKEKGDIPEGYSVSREKKERFSLILESASTNQTSMYLCASSVRGTYEQYFGPGTRLTVT.

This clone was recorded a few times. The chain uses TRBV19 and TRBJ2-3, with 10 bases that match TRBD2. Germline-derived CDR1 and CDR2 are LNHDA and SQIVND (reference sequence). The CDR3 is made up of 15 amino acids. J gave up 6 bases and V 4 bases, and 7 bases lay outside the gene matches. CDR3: CASSTYLGLADTQYF. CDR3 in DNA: TGTGCCAGTAGTACCTACCTGGGACTAGCGGATACGCAGTATTTT.

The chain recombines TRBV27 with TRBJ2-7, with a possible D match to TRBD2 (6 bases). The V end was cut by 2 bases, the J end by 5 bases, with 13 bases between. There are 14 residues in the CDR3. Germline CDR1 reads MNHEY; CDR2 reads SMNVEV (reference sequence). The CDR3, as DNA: TGTGCCAGCAGTTTAGCGGGAATAAGGGACGAGCAGTACTTC. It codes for CASSLAGIRDEQYF.

For the CDR3, the DNA is TGTGCCTGGAGTCAGGACAGGGGTGAAAAACTGTTTTTT. Translating gives CAWSQDRGEKLFF. The V call is TRBV30, the J call TRBJ1-4; 9 bases fit TRBD1. Germline CDR1 reads GTSNPN; CDR2 reads SVGIG (reference sequence). V was pared by 2 bases and J by 7 bases, with 2 bases of the junction left unmatched. The CDR3 is 13 amino acids.

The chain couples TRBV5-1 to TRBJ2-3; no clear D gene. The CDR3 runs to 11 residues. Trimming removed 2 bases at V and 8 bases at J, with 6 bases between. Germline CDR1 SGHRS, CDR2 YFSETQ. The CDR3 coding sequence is TGCGCCAGCAGCTTTACCGGTACGCAGTATTTT. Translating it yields CASSFTGTQYF.

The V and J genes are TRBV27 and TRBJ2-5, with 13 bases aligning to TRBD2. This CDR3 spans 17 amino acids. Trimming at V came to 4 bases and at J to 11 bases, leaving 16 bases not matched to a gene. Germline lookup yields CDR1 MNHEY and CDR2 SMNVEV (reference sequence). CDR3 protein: CASSSGGLAGVLREQYF. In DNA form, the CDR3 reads TGTGCCAGCAGTTCGGGTGGACTAGCGGGAGTGTTAAGGGAGCAGTACTTC.

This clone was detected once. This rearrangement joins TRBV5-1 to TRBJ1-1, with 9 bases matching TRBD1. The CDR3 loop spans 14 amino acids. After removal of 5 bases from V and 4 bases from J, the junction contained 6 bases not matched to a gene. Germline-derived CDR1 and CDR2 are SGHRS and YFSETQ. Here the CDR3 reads CASSLQTGGTEAFF. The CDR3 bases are TGCGCCAGCAGTTTACAGACAGGGGGCACTGAAGCTTTCTTT.

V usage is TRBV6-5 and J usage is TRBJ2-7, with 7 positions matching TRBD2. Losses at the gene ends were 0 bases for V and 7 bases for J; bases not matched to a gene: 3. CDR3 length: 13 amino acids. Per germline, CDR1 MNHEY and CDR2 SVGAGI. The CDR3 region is CASSYSRGGEQYF. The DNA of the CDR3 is TGTGCCAGCAGTTACTCGAGGGGAGGGGAGCAGTACTTC.

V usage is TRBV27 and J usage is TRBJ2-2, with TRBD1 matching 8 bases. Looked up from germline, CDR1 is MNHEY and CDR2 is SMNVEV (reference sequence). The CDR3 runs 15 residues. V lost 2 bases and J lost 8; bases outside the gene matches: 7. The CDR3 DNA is TGTGCCAGCAGTTTAAGCTCAGGGGGCGGAGGGGAGCTGTTTTTT. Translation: CASSLSSGGGGELFF.

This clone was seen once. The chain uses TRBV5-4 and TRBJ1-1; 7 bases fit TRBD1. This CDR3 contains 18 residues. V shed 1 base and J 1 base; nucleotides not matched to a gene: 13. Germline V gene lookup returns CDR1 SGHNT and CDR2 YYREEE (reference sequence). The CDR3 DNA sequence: TGTGCCAGCAGCTTGCGGAGTCAGGGGGTGTTAGGGAACACTGAAGCTTTCTTT. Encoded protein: CASSLRSQGVLGNTEAFF. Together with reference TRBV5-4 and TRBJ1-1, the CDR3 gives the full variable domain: ETGVTQSPTHLIKTRGQQVTLRCSSQSGHNTVSWYQQALGQGPQFIFQYYREEENGRGNFPPRFSGLQFPNYSSELNVNALELDDSALYLCASSLRSQGVLGNTEAFFGQGTRLTVV.

CDR3 in DNA: TGTGCCAGCAGCGTGGGGTTACTACAGGGGATGGAGACCCAGTACTTC. It yields the protein CASSVGLLQGMETQYF. The rearrangement joins TRBV9 to TRBJ2-5, with 7 bases lining up with TRBD1. CDR3 size: 16 residues. V lost 2 bases to trimming and J lost 5 bases; unmatched junction nucleotides: 12. CDR1 is SGDLS, CDR2 YYNGEE, per germline. The entire variable domain, with the rest obtained from reference TRBV9 and TRBJ2-5, is as follows: DSGVTQTPKHLITATGQRVTLRCSPRSGDLSVYWYQQSLDQGLQFLIQYYNGEERAKGNILERFSAQQFPDLHSELNLSSLELGDSALYFCASSVGLLQGMETQYFGPGTRLLVL.

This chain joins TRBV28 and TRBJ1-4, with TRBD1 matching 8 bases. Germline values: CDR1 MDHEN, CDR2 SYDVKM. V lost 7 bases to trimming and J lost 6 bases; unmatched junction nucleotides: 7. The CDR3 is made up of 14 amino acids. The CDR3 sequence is CASTYDRGDEKLFF. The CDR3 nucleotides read TGTGCCAGCACCTACGACAGGGGAGATGAAAAACTGTTTTTT.

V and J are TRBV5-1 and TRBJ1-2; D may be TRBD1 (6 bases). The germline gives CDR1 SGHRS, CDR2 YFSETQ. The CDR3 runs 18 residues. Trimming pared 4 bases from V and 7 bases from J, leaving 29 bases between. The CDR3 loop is CASSHRPWTANFSSGYTF. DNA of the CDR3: TGCGCCAGCAGCCACCGTCCGTGGACAGCGAACTTTTCTTCTGGCTACACCTTC.

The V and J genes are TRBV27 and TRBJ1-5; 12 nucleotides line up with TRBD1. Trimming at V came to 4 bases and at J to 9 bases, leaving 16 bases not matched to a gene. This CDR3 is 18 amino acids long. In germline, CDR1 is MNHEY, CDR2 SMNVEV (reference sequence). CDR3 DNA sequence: TGTGCCAGCAGTTACACCCCCTTAGGGACAGGGGGCCTCAGGCCCCAGCATTTT. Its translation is CASSYTPLGTGGLRPQHF.

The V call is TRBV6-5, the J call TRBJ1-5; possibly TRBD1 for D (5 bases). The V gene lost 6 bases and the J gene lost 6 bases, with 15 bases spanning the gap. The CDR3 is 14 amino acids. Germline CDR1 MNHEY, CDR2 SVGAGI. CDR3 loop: CASRPDTGPQPQHF. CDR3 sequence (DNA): TGTGCCAGCAGACCCGACACAGGACCTCAGCCCCAGCATTTT.

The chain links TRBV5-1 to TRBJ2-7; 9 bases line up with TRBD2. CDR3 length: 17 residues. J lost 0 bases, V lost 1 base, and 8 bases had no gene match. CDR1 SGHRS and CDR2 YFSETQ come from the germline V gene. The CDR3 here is CASSLNPSGTSSYEQYF. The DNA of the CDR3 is TGCGCCAGCAGCTTGAACCCTAGCGGGACCAGCTCCTACGAGCAGTACTTC.

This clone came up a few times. The CDR3 DNA reads as TGTGCCAGCAGCGCCGGACAGGGCCCCGGGGAGACCCAGTACTTC. It specifies CASSAGQGPGETQYF. The chain uses TRBV11-3 and TRBJ2-5, with 8 bases matching TRBD1. Trimming cost V 5 bases and J 5 bases; bases outside gene matches: 10. The CDR3 sequence is 15 residues long. The germline V gene encodes CDR1 SGHNT and CDR2 YENEEA. Using reference TRBV11-3 and TRBJ2-5 for the parts outside the CDR3, the full variable domain is EAGVVQSPRYKIIEKKQPVAFWCNPISGHNTLYWYLQNLGQGPELLIRYENEEAVDDSQLPKDRFSAERLKGVDSTLKIQPAELGDSAVYLCASSAGQGPGETQYFGPGTRLLVL.